This T cell receptor beta chain emerged from a study of cytomegalovirus exposure and HLA in healthy donors. Overall study: The same platform used for the approximately 670 first-cohort repertoires was also used for the 100 to 150 validation repertoires, as a later analysis reported.

TCRdb's copy holds only in-frame clones and misses some; the assay was immunoSEQ multiplex PCR. This table has more than 250,000 clones, more than 80% appearing once. Germline CDR1 LNHDA, CDR2 SQIVND (reference sequence). The length of the CDR3 is 15 residues. The V and J ends lost 3 bases and 3 bases, in that order; junction bases with no gene match: 6. The sequence was obtained from a woman aged 18-29 years in good health and CMV-seronegative. The chain couples TRBV19 to TRBJ2-7; TRBD1 matches 9 bases. The sample consisted of PBMCs. The CDR3 here is CASSMGQGYGYEQYF. CDR3 DNA sequence: TGTGCCAGTAGTATGGGACAGGGTTACGGCTACGAGCAGTACTTC.